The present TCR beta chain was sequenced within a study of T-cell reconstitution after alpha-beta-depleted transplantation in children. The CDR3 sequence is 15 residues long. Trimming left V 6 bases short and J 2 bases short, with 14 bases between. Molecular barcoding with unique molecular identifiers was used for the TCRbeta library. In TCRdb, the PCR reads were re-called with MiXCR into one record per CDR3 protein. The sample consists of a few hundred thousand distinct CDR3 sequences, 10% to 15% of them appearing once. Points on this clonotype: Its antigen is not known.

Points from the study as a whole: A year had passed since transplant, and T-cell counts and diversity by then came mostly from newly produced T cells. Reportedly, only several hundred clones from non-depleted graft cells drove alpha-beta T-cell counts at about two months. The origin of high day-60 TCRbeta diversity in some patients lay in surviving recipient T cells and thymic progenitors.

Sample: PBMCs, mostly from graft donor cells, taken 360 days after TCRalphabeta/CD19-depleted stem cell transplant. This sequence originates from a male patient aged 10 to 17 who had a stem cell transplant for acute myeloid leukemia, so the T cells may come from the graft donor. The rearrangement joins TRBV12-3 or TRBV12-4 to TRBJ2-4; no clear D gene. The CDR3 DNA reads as TGTGCCAGCAGCAAGCCGACACCTCCCAAAAACATTCAGTACTTC. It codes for CASSKPTPPKNIQYF.